This passage covers 25 T cell receptor beta chains from one sample sequenced in a study of metastatic and nonmetastatic thyroid tumors. Through MiXCR, TCRdb re-clonotyped the PCR reads. In the table there are approximately 15,000 clones, 24% of which are singletons. There were no patients who had received any treatment before thyroid surgery. Sequenced material: tumor tissue. All receptors derive from a female donor with papillary thyroid cancer or a benign thyroid nodule (not recorded which). Some clones in this sample may be carry-over from other donors' samples.

At least ten counts were recorded for this clone. The chain joins TRBV14 to TRBJ1-2; TRBD1 aligns across 7 bases. The CDR3 contains 14 residues. Per germline, CDR1 SGHDN and CDR2 FVKESK. V shed 4 bases, J shed 5 bases, and the junction held 7 bases outside the gene matches. This chain's CDR3 is CASSLDRTGYGYTF. The DNA of the CDR3 is TGTGCCAGCAGCCTAGACCGGACAGGTTATGGCTACACCTTC.

This clone was detected many times. The rearrangement uses TRBV11-3 and TRBJ1-5, with 9 bases lining up with TRBD1. V was clipped by 8 bases and J by 4 bases; unmatched bases: 12. This CDR3 spans 16 amino acids. Per germline, CDR1 SGHNT and CDR2 YENEEA. CDR3 protein: CASSDLQGANNQPQHF. CDR3 bases: TGTGCCAGCTCCGATTTACAGGGGGCTAATAATCAGCCCCAGCATTTT. Combining the CDR3 with reference TRBV11-3 and TRBJ1-5 gives the whole variable domain EAGVVQSPRYKIIEKKQPVAFWCNPISGHNTLYWYLQNLGQGPELLIRYENEEAVDDSQLPKDRFSAERLKGVDSTLKIQPAELGDSAVYLCASSDLQGANNQPQHFGDGTRLSIL.

By frequency in the sample, this clone is medium-sized. The genes are TRBV20-1 and TRBJ2-1, with D possibly matching TRBD2 (5 bases). V was pared by 6 bases and J by 4 bases, with 13 bases between. From germline, CDR1 is DFQATT and CDR2 SNEGSKA (reference sequence). CDR3 size: 13 residues. The CDR3 region is CSAPLANYNEQFF. CDR3 DNA: TGCAGTGCGCCCCTAGCAAATTACAATGAGCAGTTCTTC.

This clone was recorded at least ten times. Other DNA sequences in this specimen translate into the identical CDR3. The chain carries TRBV20-1 and TRBJ2-5; D remains ambiguous. Germline values: CDR1 DFQATT, CDR2 SNEGSKA (reference sequence). With 1 base removed from V and 0 bases from J, the gap between germline ends came to 18 bases. This CDR3 has 17 amino acids. The CDR3 loop reads CSARGGESQYYQETQYF. The CDR3 DNA reads as TGCAGTGCTAGAGGAGGTGAAAGCCAGTATTACCAAGAGACCCAGTACTTC.

The chain employs TRBV27 and TRBJ2-2; 8 nucleotides agree with TRBD2. The length of the CDR3 is 14 residues. Germline V CDR1 and CDR2: MNHEY, SMNVEV (reference sequence). V lost 2 bases, J lost 16 bases, and 12 bases stayed unmatched. For the CDR3, the DNA is TGTGCCAGCAGTTTACGGGGGGGGCGGGGGAGGCCGTTTTTT. Translation gives CASSLRGGRGRPFF.

By frequency in the sample, this clone is medium-sized (0.01 to 0.1%). This chain links TRBV5-8 with TRBJ2-2, with D possibly matching TRBD1 (6 bases). V was shortened by 0 bases and J by 8 bases, with 11 bases between the two germline ends. The CDR3 extends over 14 amino acids. Germline V gene sequence: CDR1 SGHTS, CDR2 YDEGEE. The CDR3 region has the DNA TGTGCCAGCAGCTTGGACAGGGCAAGGGGGGAGCTGTTTTTT. Its protein product is CASSLDRARGELFF.

The rearrangement joins TRBV5-1 to TRBJ2-1; tentatively, D is TRBD1 or TRBD2 (5 bases each). V was trimmed by 7 bases and J by 2 bases, leaving 19 bases between them. Per the germline V gene, CDR1 is SGHRS and CDR2 is YFSETQ. This CDR3 contains 16 residues. The CDR3 nucleotides read TGCGCCAGCTCCCGCCGAGGGGCTAATACCTACAATGAGCAGTTCTTC. It specifies CASSRRGANTYNEQFF.

This clone is labeled medium-sized (0.01 to 0.1%). The chain uses TRBV19 and TRBJ2-1, with 11 bases fitting TRBD2. Trimming took 4 bases from V and 8 from J; bases not matched to a gene: 7. The CDR3 runs to 15 residues. Germline V gene data show CDR1 as LNHDA and CDR2 as SQIVND (reference sequence). The CDR3 loop reads CASSTGLAGSDEQFF. The CDR3 DNA reads as TGTGCCAGTAGTACAGGACTAGCGGGCTCTGATGAGCAGTTCTTC.

This rearrangement joins TRBV3-1 to TRBJ1-1; D ambiguous. V lost 1 base and J 4 bases, leaving 7 bases between the germline ends. This CDR3 spans 13 amino acids. CDR1 is LGHDT and CDR2 is YNNKEL in the germline V gene (reference sequence). This CDR3 reads CASSQGLGTEAFF. The CDR3, as DNA: TGTGCCAGCAGCCAAGGCCTTGGCACTGAAGCTTTCTTT.

This clone is medium-sized (0.01 to 0.1%) in the sample. The rearrangement uses TRBV7-8 and TRBJ1-1, with D uncertain. Germline CDR1 reads SGHVS; CDR2 reads FQNEAQ. V was pared by 3 bases and J by 1 base, with 9 bases between. The CDR3 has 14 residues. CDR3 bases: TGTGCCAGCAGCTTTGGGGATACGAACACTGAAGCTTTCTTT. Translating it yields CASSFGDTNTEAFF.

This clone appeared many times. The germline gene is not matched at one end of the junction; a read error may be the cause. The V gene is TRBV5-6, the J gene TRBJ2-2, with 10 bases identical to TRBD1. Germline assignment: CDR1 SGHDT and CDR2 YYEEEE. CDR3 length: 15 amino acids. Here the CDR3 reads CASSPDRGLTGELLF. Here the CDR3 DNA reads TGTGCCAGCAGCCCAGACAGGGGGCTCACCGGGGAGCTGCTTTTT. The variable domain in full, with the rest retrieved from reference TRBV5-6 and TRBJ2-2, is DAGVTQSPTHLIKTRGQQVTLRCSPKSGHDTVSWYQQALGQGPQFIFQYYEEEERQRGNFPDRFSGHQFPNYSSELNVNALLLGDSALYLCASSPDRGLTGELLFGEGSRLTVL.

This clone was counted only a few times. V is TRBV12-3 or TRBV12-4 and J is TRBJ2-7; D is uncertain. The V and J ends lost 8 bases and 0 bases respectively, with 17 bases between them. This CDR3 is 15 amino acids long. The CDR3 protein is CASQISGYPSYEQYF. The CDR3 bases are TGTGCCAGCCAAATATCCGGGTACCCCTCCTACGAGCAGTACTTC.

This clone was counted a few times. The gene calls are TRBV4-3 and TRBJ1-5; D remains unclear. The V gene lost 0 bases and the J gene lost 3 bases, with 9 bases spanning the gap. The CDR3 length is 15 residues. The germline gives CDR1 LGHNA, CDR2 YSLEER. The DNA of the CDR3 is TGCGCCAGCAGCCAAGATGGGGTTAACAATCAGCCCCAGCATTTT. It specifies CASSQDGVNNQPQHF.

This clone was observed a few times. V is TRBV6-1 and J is TRBJ2-2; D remains ambiguous. CDR1 is MNHNS, CDR2 SASEGT, per germline. V lost 1 base and J 3 bases, leaving 3 bases between the germline ends. This CDR3 spans 13 amino acids. CDR3 in amino acids: CASSEGDTGELFF. As DNA, the CDR3 is TGTGCCAGCAGTGAAGGGGACACCGGGGAGCTGTTTTTT.

V usage is TRBV7-3 and J usage is TRBJ2-1, with D possibly matching TRBD2 (7 bases). CDR3 size: 16 residues. CDR1 is SGHTA and CDR2 is FQGTGA in the germline V gene. Trimming removed 5 bases at V and 0 bases at J, with 14 bases between. CDR3 loop: CASSGGGGGSYNEQFF. In nucleotides, the CDR3 is TGTGCCAGCAGCGGTGGAGGGGGGGGCTCCTACAATGAGCAGTTCTTC.

In its sample, this clone is medium-sized. The chain recombines TRBV10-1 with TRBJ2-2, with D possibly being TRBD2 (6 bases). Trimming took 6 bases from V and 4 from J, leaving 18 bases between them. Germline CDR1 reads WNHNN; CDR2 reads SYGVQD (reference sequence). The CDR3 covers 16 residues. CDR3 protein: CASSPGEGRGTGELFF. The CDR3 nucleotides are TGCGCCAGCAGCCCGGGAGAGGGTCGGGGCACCGGGGAGCTGTTTTTT.

This chain uses TRBV11-2 with TRBJ2-7; D not certain. V was clipped by 5 bases and J by 5 bases, with 10 bases between them. Germline V gene lookup returns CDR1 SGHAT and CDR2 FQNNGV. The length of the CDR3 is 12 residues. CDR3 in DNA: TGTGCCAGCAGCCCATTTCGGAACGAGCAGTACTTC. It translates to CASSPFRNEQYF.

This clone was counted ten times or more. This chain connects TRBV20-1 to TRBJ2-1; D may be TRBD2 (6 bases). The CDR3 runs to 13 residues. Germline CDR1 and CDR2: DFQATT and SNEGSKA (reference sequence). The V gene lost 3 bases and the J gene lost 5 bases, with 11 bases spanning the gap. The CDR3 nucleotides are TGCAGTGCTAGTTCGGGAGTCCACAATGAGCAGTTCTTC. Protein product: CSASSGVHNEQFF.

This rearrangement joins TRBV20-1 to TRBJ2-3; 9 bases fit TRBD1. In germline, CDR1 is DFQATT, CDR2 SNEGSKA (reference sequence). The CDR3 loop spans 14 amino acids. The ends lost 5 bases at V and 4 bases at J; junction bases unmatched: 7. CDR3 amino acids: CSAGDRDVADTQYF. CDR3 nucleotide sequence: TGCAGTGCTGGGGACAGGGATGTCGCAGATACGCAGTATTTT.

This clone has more than one count but fewer than ten. The chain is built from TRBV29-1 and TRBJ2-7; D is perhaps TRBD1 (6 bases). CDR1 and CDR2 from the germline V gene are SQVTM and ANQGSEA. The CDR3 has 15 residues. V lost 5 bases and J 0 bases, leaving 17 bases between the germline ends. Here the CDR3 DNA reads TGCAGCGTTTACCAAGGGACAACAAACTCCTACGAGCAGTACTTC. Amino acids: CSVYQGTTNSYEQYF.

In nucleotides, the CDR3 is TGCAGTGCTATGGGGGGCCCTTCAACCAATGAGCAGTTCTTC. It codes for CSAMGGPSTNEQFF. This sequence joins TRBV20-1 and TRBJ2-1, with D perhaps TRBD1 or TRBD2 (6 bases each). CDR3 length: 14 amino acids. Trimming shortened V by 4 bases and J by 6 bases, and 16 bases separated the two germline ends. Germline loops: CDR1 DFQATT, CDR2 SNEGSKA (reference sequence).

This clone has at least ten counts. Given a much more abundant clone one base away, this may be a read error. This chain links TRBV6-1 with TRBJ2-7; a possible D gene is TRBD2 (5 bases). Per the germline V gene, CDR1 is MNHNS and CDR2 is SASEGT. This CDR3 has 13 residues. V lost 5 bases, J lost 0 bases, and 8 bases lay in between. The CDR3 DNA follows: TGTGCCAGCAGTCCCGGGGTCTCCTACGAGCAGTACTTC. Its protein product is CASSPGVSYEQYF.

This clone ranks as medium-sized. The chain links TRBV27 to TRBJ2-7; 10 nucleotides line up with TRBD1. This CDR3 has 14 amino acids. Germline assignment: CDR1 MNHEY and CDR2 SMNVEV (reference sequence). V was pared by 5 bases and J by 5 bases, with 6 bases of the junction left unmatched. CDR3 in DNA: TGTGCCAGCAGTCCTGCGGGACAGGGGAACGAGCAGTACTTC. This codes for CASSPAGQGNEQYF.

For the CDR3, the DNA is TGTGCCTGCGGGAGGGCCAACGAGCAGTACTTC. It translates to CACGRANEQYF. V usage is TRBV30 and J usage is TRBJ2-7, with 8 bases matching TRBD2. Germline V lookup: CDR1 GTSNPN, CDR2 SVGIG (reference sequence). V shed 6 bases, J shed 5 bases, and the junction held 3 bases outside the gene matches. There are 11 residues in the CDR3.

This clone was picked up a small number of times. The DNA of the CDR3 is TGTGCCAGCAGTAAAAGGGGCAGGGAAAATGGCTACACCTTC. Its protein is CASSKRGRENGYTF. The gene calls are TRBV6-1 and TRBJ1-2; the D gene is possibly TRBD1 (5 bases). CDR3 length: 14 residues. Germline CDR1 and CDR2: MNHNS and SASEGT. V shed 5 bases and J shed 6 bases, with 16 bases lying between them.